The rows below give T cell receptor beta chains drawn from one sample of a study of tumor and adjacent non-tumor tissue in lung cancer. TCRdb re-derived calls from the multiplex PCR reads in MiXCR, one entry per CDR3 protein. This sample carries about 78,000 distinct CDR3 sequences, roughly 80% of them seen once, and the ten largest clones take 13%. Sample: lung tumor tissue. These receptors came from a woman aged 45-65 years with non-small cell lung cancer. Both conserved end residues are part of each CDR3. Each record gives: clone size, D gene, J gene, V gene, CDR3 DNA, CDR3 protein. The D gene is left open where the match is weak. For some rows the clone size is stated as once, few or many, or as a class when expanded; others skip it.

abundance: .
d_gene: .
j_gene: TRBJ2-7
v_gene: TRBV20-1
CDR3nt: TGCAGTGCTAGATCGGGACATGAGCAGTACTTC
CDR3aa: CSARSGHEQYF

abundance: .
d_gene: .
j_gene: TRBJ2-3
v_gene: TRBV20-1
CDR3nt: TGTAGTGCCGCCGGCCCTACGACAGGAAGCGCAGGTACGCAGTATTTT
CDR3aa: CSAAGPTTGSAGTQYF

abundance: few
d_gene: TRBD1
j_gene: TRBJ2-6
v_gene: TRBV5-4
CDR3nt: TGTGCCAGCAGCCCAGGGGGCTCGGGGACCAACGTACTGACTTTC
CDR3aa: CASSPGGSGTNVLTF

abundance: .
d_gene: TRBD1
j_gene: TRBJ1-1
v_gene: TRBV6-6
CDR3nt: TGTGCCAGCACCGAAGCGGGACAGCGATTTCCTAACGTTTTCTTT
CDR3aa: CASTEAGQRFPNVFF

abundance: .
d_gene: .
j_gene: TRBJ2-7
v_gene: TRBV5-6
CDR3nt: TGTGCTACCAGCTATTGGGAGACCGAGCAGTACTTC
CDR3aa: CATSYWETEQYF

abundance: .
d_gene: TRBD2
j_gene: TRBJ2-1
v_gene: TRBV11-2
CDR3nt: TGTGCCAGCAATCTAATGATCGGGACTAGCGGACCAGAGCAGTTCTTC
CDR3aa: CASNLMIGTSGPEQFF

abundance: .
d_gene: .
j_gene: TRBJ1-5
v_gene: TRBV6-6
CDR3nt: TGTACCAGCAACGGGGATAGCAATCAGCCCCAGCATTTT
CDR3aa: CTSNGDSNQPQHF

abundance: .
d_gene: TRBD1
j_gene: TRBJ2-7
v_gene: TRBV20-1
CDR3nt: TGCAGTGTTATGGGACAGCGGTATGAGCAGTACTTC
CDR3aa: CSVMGQRYEQYF

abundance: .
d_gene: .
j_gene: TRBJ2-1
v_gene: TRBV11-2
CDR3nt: TGTGTCAGCAGCTTAAGGGTATATGAGCACTTCTTC
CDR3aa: CVSSLRVYEHFF

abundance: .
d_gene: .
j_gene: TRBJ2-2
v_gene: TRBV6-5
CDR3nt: TGTCCCAGCAGCCCCGACAGAGGGCGCACCGGGGAGCTATTTTTT
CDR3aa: CPSSPDRGRTGELFF

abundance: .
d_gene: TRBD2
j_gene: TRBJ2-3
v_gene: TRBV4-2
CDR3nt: TGTGCCAGCAGCCAACATTGGGCGGGGGTCACACATACGCAGTATTTT
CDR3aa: CASSQHWAGVTHTQYF

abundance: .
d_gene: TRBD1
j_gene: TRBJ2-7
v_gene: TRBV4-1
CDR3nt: TGCGCCAGTAGCCAAGATCTGTACAGGGGGCTTTCCAAGCAGTACTTC
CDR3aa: CASSQDLYRGLSKQYF

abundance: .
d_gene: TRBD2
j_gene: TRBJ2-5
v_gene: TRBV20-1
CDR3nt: TGCATTGCTAGAGGAAAGCCGGGAGGGACTAGCGGGACCCAGTACTTC
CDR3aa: CIARGKPGGTSGTQYF

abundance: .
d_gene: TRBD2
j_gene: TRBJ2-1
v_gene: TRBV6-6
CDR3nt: TGTGCCATCAGTTACGCTAGCGGGACTGACAATGAGCAGTTCTTC
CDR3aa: CAISYASGTDNEQFF

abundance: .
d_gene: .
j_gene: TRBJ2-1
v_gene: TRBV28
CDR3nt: TGTGCCAACAGATCTTCTCAGCCCACACCGCCCGAGCAGTTCTTC
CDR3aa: CANRSSQPTPPEQFF

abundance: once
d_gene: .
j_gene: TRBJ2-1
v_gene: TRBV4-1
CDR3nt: TGCGCCAGCAGCCCAGCAAGCCAACTCGTGGGAGGATACAATGAGCAATTGTTC
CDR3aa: CASSPASQLVGGYNEQLF

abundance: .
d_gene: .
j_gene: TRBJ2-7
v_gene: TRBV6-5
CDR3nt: TGCGCCGGCAGTCCGACTAGAAACGAGCAGTACTTC
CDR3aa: CAGSPTRNEQYF

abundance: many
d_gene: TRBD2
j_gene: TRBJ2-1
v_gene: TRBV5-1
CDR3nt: TGCGCCAGCAGCTGGCGAAACTCCGGGACTAGTTCTGGGGATGAGCAGTTCTTC
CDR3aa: CASSWRNSGTSSGDEQFF

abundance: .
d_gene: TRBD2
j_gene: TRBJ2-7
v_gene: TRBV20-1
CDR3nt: TGCAGTACAGACTCAATCGGGACTAGGCGCGAGCAGTACTTC
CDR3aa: CSTDSIGTRREQYF

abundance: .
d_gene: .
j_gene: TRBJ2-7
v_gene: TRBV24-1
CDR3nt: TGTGCCATCAGTGATTCCCGACAGTTCTACAAGCAGTACTTC
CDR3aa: CAISDSRQFYKQYF

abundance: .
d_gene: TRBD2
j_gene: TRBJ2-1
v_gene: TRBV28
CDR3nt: TGTGCCAGCATTCCCCCCAGGATAGCGGGAGTTGAGCAGTTCTTT
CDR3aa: CASIPPRIAGVEQFF

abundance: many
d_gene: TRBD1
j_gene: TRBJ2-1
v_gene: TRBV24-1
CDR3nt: TGTGCCACCAGTGATTTCCGGGACAGGGAGACCGGTGAGCAGTTCTTC
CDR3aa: CATSDFRDRETGEQFF